Presented here are 31 T cell receptor beta chains from one specimen sequenced in a study of CD8 T cells in ankylosing spondylitis. Via MiXCR, TCRdb re-called the 5' RACE reads, giving one row per CDR3 protein. This sample has 30,000 to 45,000 distinct CDR3 sequences, with over 10% found just once. The sample taken for sequencing was synovial fluid, either unsorted or a sorted T cell fraction (not recorded which). These receptor sequences come from a male donor with ankylosing spondylitis.

The chain couples TRBV15 to TRBJ2-7, with TRBD1 matching 9 bases. This CDR3 has 14 residues. V was pared by 0 bases and J by 8 bases, with 5 bases of the junction left unmatched. Looked up from germline, CDR1 is LNHNV and CDR2 is YYDKDF (reference sequence). The CDR3 nucleotides are TGTGCCACCAGCAGAGAACAGGGGGCAGACCAGCAGTACTTC. Translation: CATSREQGADQQYF.

The J gene is TRBJ2-3, the V gene TRBV20-1; tentatively, D is TRBD2 (6 bases). Germline V lookup: CDR1 DFQATT, CDR2 SNEGSKA (reference sequence). V lost 2 bases and J lost 5, with 8 bases in between. The CDR3 covers 12 residues. CDR3 amino acids: CSARTGLDTQYF. DNA for the CDR3: TGCAGTGCTAGAACGGGACTAGATACGCAGTATTTT.

The rearrangement joins TRBV20-1 to TRBJ2-7; 7 positions agree with TRBD2. The CDR3 is made up of 12 amino acids. Germline V CDR1 and CDR2: DFQATT, SNEGSKA (reference sequence). In DNA form, the CDR3 reads TGCGGAGGATCACGGGACTACTACGAGCAGTACTTC. Translated: CGGSRDYYEQYF.

This clonotype qualifies as medium-sized. The chain has TRBV5-1 and TRBJ2-7; tentatively, D is TRBD2 (7 bases). The CDR3 contains 16 residues. The V gene's germline CDR1 is SGHRS and CDR2 YFSETQ. V was shortened by 2 bases and J by 4 bases, with 19 bases between the two germline ends. The CDR3 reads CASSFEGGRSLYEQYF. The CDR3 DNA is TGCGCCAGCAGCTTTGAGGGGGGGCGATCCCTATACGAGCAGTACTTC.

This clonotype has more than one count but fewer than ten. The chain employs TRBV6-5 and TRBJ1-2, with D perhaps TRBD1 (6 bases). Germline lookup yields CDR1 MNHEY and CDR2 SVGAGI. There are 12 residues in the CDR3. Trimming pared 6 bases from V and 4 bases from J, leaving 9 bases between. DNA of the CDR3: TGTGCCAGCAGAGGACAGCCCTATGGCTACACCTTC. It is translated as CASRGQPYGYTF.

This clonotype was seen at least ten times. This sequence joins TRBV7-2 and TRBJ1-1; D possibly corresponds to TRBD1 (5 bases). Germline V CDR1 and CDR2: SGHTA, FQGNSA. The V gene lost 5 bases and the J gene lost 3 bases, with 19 bases spanning the gap. The CDR3 contains 16 residues. In DNA, the CDR3 is TGTGCCAGCAGCCAAAGCGGTTGGGGGGAGGACACTGAAGCTTTCTTT. It is translated as CASSQSGWGEDTEAFF.

This clonotype was detected a few times. This rearrangement joins TRBV6-5 to TRBJ1-5, with D possibly being TRBD1 (5 bases). The germline V gene encodes CDR1 MNHEY and CDR2 SVGAGI. V was shortened by 3 bases and J by 6 bases, with 18 bases between the two germline ends. This CDR3 contains 16 residues. CDR3 coding DNA: TGTGCCAGCAGTTATGGGGCGCCCGAGTCTGGTCAGCCCCAGCATTTT. It encodes CASSYGAPESGQPQHF.

This clonotype was observed many times. V gene TRBV29-1 combines with J gene TRBJ2-3, with 7 bases aligning to TRBD1. The trim removed 7 bases at V and 0 bases at J, leaving 7 bases unmatched. Per germline, CDR1 SQVTM and CDR2 ANQGSEA. The CDR3 totals 14 residues. In DNA form, the CDR3 reads TGCAGCGCCCTAGGGACAGTAAGCACAGATACGCAGTATTTT. Residues: CSALGTVSTDTQYF.

This clonotype was detected many times. The V and J genes are TRBV27 and TRBJ1-5; TRBD1 might be the D (6 bases). V gave up 6 bases and J gave up 4 bases, with 13 bases separating them. The CDR3 runs to 14 residues. Germline V gene lookup returns CDR1 MNHEY and CDR2 SMNVEV (reference sequence). CDR3 in DNA: TGTGCCAGCAGCCCCTTAGGGGGAAATCAGCCCCAGCATTTT. It encodes CASSPLGGNQPQHF.

This clonotype was seen more than once but under ten times. The chain is built from TRBV21-1 and TRBJ2-6; the table's D call TRBD1 went unverified against the DNA. TRBV21-1 is a pseudogene. The CDR3 sequence is 20 residues long. CDR3 DNA: TGTGCCAGCAGCAAAGCAGGGAGGGGGCTGGGTAGCTCTGGGGCCAACGTCCTGACTTTC. Amino acid sequence: CASSKAGRGLGSSGANVLTF.

This clonotype was counted many times. V usage is TRBV27 and J usage is TRBJ2-3; D uncertain. Germline-derived CDR1 and CDR2 are MNHEY and SMNVEV (reference sequence). The germline V and J ends were trimmed by 3 bases and 2 bases, with 6 bases remaining between them. This CDR3 is 13 amino acids long. CDR3 loop: CASSFTLTDTQYF. The CDR3, as DNA: TGTGCCAGCAGTTTCACGCTCACAGATACGCAGTATTTT.

The gene calls are TRBV12-3 or TRBV12-4 and TRBJ2-5; D not certain. This CDR3 has 13 residues. Trimming left V 9 bases short and J 4 bases short, with 15 bases between. CDR3 residues: CASTSGITETQYF. The CDR3 bases are TGTGCCAGTACCTCGGGTATTACAGAGACCCAGTACTTC.

This clonotype was counted a few times. The chain links TRBV4-3 to TRBJ2-1, with 8 bases lining up with TRBD2. Trimming cost V 0 bases and J 4 bases; bases outside gene matches: 2. The germline gives CDR1 LGHNA, CDR2 YSLEER. The CDR3 covers 15 residues. The CDR3 sequence is CASSQDPSGYNEQFF. The CDR3 DNA is TGCGCCAGCAGCCAAGACCCTAGCGGGTACAATGAGCAGTTCTTC.

The chain combines TRBV27 with TRBJ2-1, with TRBD2 identical over 14 bases. The CDR3 length is 19 residues. V lost 8 bases to trimming and J lost 0 bases; unmatched junction nucleotides: 12. CDR1 is MNHEY, CDR2 SMNVEV, per germline (reference sequence). CDR3 bases: TGTGCCAGCCGTTCCTTCGGACTAGCGGGAGGTTACTCCTACAATGAGCAGTTCTTC. It encodes CASRSFGLAGGYSYNEQFF.

The chain carries TRBV6-5 and TRBJ2-3; TRBD2 is a possible D gene (7 bases). The V end was cut by 4 bases, the J end by 2 bases, with 22 bases between. The germline gives CDR1 MNHEY, CDR2 SVGAGI. CDR3 size: 18 residues. The CDR3 sequence is CASSWGGTGSRHTDTQYF. The CDR3 nucleotides read TGTGCCAGCAGTTGGGGGGGCACAGGGAGTCGTCACACAGATACGCAGTATTTT.

This clonotype came up a few times. The CDR3 DNA is TGTGCCAGCAGCACACCACGGGACTCGGCGGACGAGCAGTACTTC. Amino acid sequence: CASSTPRDSADEQYF. The V gene is TRBV3-1, the J gene TRBJ2-7; D is perhaps TRBD2 (6 bases). V lost 5 bases to trimming and J lost 5 bases, with 19 bases between them. Per the germline V gene, CDR1 is LGHDT and CDR2 is YNNKEL (reference sequence). The CDR3 covers 15 residues.

The chain links TRBV6-1 to TRBJ2-7, with TRBD2 matching over 13 bases. V trimming: 6 bases; J trimming: 4 bases; junction bases outside the gene matches: 15. This CDR3 comprises 18 residues. Germline CDR1 is MNHNS and CDR2 is SASEGT. This CDR3 is CASSRVPGTSGGAYEQYF. The CDR3 DNA reads TGTGCCAGCAGCAGGGTACCAGGAACTAGCGGGGGGGCTTACGAGCAGTACTTC.

This clonotype was picked up many times. For the CDR3, the DNA is TGTGCCAGCAGCCAAGATGGGCTAGCGGGAGAGGTCACCGGGGAGCTGTTTTTT. Protein product: CASSQDGLAGEVTGELFF. The rearrangement uses TRBV4-2 and TRBJ2-2; 10 bases line up with TRBD2. Germline lookup yields CDR1 LGHNA and CDR2 YNFKEQ. This CDR3 is 18 amino acids long. V lost 0 bases, J lost 4 bases, and 8 bases stayed unmatched.

CDR3 protein: CASSPHRDRVHNEQFF. The CDR3 DNA reads TGTGCCAGCTCACCGCACCGGGACAGGGTTCACAATGAGCAGTTCTTC. The chain uses TRBV18 and TRBJ2-1; 9 positions agree with TRBD1. The J segment lost 5 bases and the V segment lost 3 bases, leaving 8 bases of the junction unmatched. The CDR3 runs 16 residues. Per germline, CDR1 KGHSH and CDR2 LQKENI.

The chain employs TRBV11-2 and TRBJ2-1, with TRBD2 as a possible D gene (5 bases). The CDR3 runs 14 residues. Germline V gives CDR1 SGHAT, CDR2 FQNNGV. V gave up 5 bases and J gave up 5 bases, with 13 bases separating them. CDR3 sequence: CASSRWEKDNEQFF. The CDR3 DNA sequence: TGTGCCAGCAGCCGCTGGGAGAAGGACAATGAGCAGTTCTTC.

The rearrangement uses TRBV24-1 and TRBJ2-1; TRBD2 agrees at 7 bases. Germline assignment: CDR1 KGHDR and CDR2 SFDVKD. The CDR3 covers 15 residues. Germline trimming cut 5 bases from V and 3 bases from J; bases unmatched to any gene: 6. CDR3 sequence reads: CATSGGGALYNEQFF. The DNA of the CDR3 is TGTGCCACCAGTGGGGGGGGTGCCCTCTACAATGAGCAGTTCTTC.

The table lists this clonotype with a few counts. This chain uses TRBV10-3 with TRBJ2-7, with 9 bases that match TRBD1. The CDR3 spans 14 residues. Germline V gene lookup returns CDR1 ENHRY and CDR2 SYGVKD. V shed 5 bases, J shed 4 bases, and the junction held 6 bases outside the gene matches. CDR3 nucleotide sequence: TGTGCCATCAGTCCGGGACAGGGTGTTTACGAGCAGTACTTC. Protein sequence: CAISPGQGVYEQYF.

The genes are TRBV20-1 and TRBJ2-4, with 10 bases lining up with TRBD2. CDR1 and CDR2 from the germline V gene are DFQATT and SNEGSKA (reference sequence). The V segment lost 6 bases and the J segment 2 bases; nucleotides outside the gene matches: 4. The CDR3 contains 14 residues. The CDR3 sequence: CSASSGGTKNIQYF. In DNA form, the CDR3 reads TGCAGTGCGAGTAGCGGGGGGACCAAAAACATTCAGTACTTC.

This chain links TRBV4-3 with TRBJ1-1, with D possibly being TRBD1 (5 bases). The CDR3 has 14 amino acids. V was cut by 2 bases and J by 1 base, with 8 bases left in between. Germline V gene lookup returns CDR1 LGHNA and CDR2 YSLEER. The CDR3 loop reads CASSQIGTNTEAFF. The CDR3 DNA is TGCGCCAGCAGCCAAATAGGGACGAACACTGAAGCTTTCTTT.

This clonotype showed up many times. V usage is TRBV21-1 and J usage is TRBJ2-1; the listed D gene, TRBD1, was not tested against the DNA. TRBV21-1 is shown as a pseudogene. The CDR3 consists of 18 residues. Here the CDR3 DNA reads TGTGCCAGCAGCACAAGTACCGCCCGGGACAGCGCCTACAATGAGCAGTTCTTC. As protein: CASSTSTARDSAYNEQFF.

The table lists this clonotype with many counts. The V and J genes are TRBV6-5 and TRBJ2-7; D possibly corresponds to TRBD2 (6 bases). Germline V lookup: CDR1 MNHEY, CDR2 SVGAGI. This CDR3 spans 13 amino acids. Trimming took off 0 bases at V and 6 bases at J, with 9 bases between the two ends. CDR3 sequence: CASSYSPGVEQYF. In nucleotides, the CDR3 is TGTGCCAGCAGTTACTCTCCGGGAGTCGAGCAGTACTTC.

This clonotype was seen only a few times. The V gene is TRBV20-1, the J gene TRBJ1-4; maybe TRBD1 (5 bases). Trimming pared 0 bases from V and 2 bases from J, leaving 10 bases between. The CDR3 sequence is 15 residues long. CDR1 is DFQATT and CDR2 is SNEGSKA in the germline V gene (reference sequence). CDR3 in amino acids: CSARDYRHTNEKLFF. In nucleotides, the CDR3 is TGCAGTGCTAGAGATTACAGGCATACTAATGAAAAACTGTTTTTT.

This clonotype was detected ten times or more. V usage is TRBV2 and J usage is TRBJ2-3; the D is unclear. The CDR3 contains 17 residues. V lost 1 base and J lost 0, with 14 bases in between. The germline gives CDR1 SNHLY, CDR2 FYNNEI. CDR3 region: CASSEVETAGSTDTQYF. CDR3 DNA: TGTGCCAGCAGTGAAGTGGAAACAGCCGGGAGCACAGATACGCAGTATTTT.

This clonotype turned up a few times. DNA of the CDR3: TGTGCCAGCAGCTTAGTTCGGACCGCGACCTACAATGAGCAGTTCTTC. Encoded protein: CASSLVRTATYNEQFF. V usage is TRBV7-8 and J usage is TRBJ2-1, with D unclear. Germline CDR1 SGHVS, CDR2 FQNEAQ. The CDR3 sequence is 16 residues long. V lost 1 base and J 2 bases, leaving 12 bases between the germline ends. The entire variable domain, with the rest obtained from reference TRBV7-8 and TRBJ2-1, is as follows: GAGVSQSPRYKVAKRGQDVALRCDPISGHVSLFWYQQALGQGPEFLTYFQNEAQLDKSGLPSDRFFAERPEGSVSTLKIQRTQQEDSAVYLCASSLVRTATYNEQFFGPGTRLTVL.

The chain combines TRBV4-1 with TRBJ1-2; weak D call: TRBD1 (5 bases). Trimming took 4 bases from V and 6 from J, leaving 21 bases between them. The germline V gene has CDR1 MGHRA and CDR2 YSYEKL. CDR3 length equals 16 residues. CDR3: CASSPFPTGAGDGYTF. The CDR3 DNA follows: TGCGCCAGCAGCCCTTTTCCTACAGGTGCTGGGGATGGCTACACCTTC.

This clonotype was observed a handful of times. V usage is TRBV4-1 and J usage is TRBJ2-5; D not resolved. Trimming removed 0 bases from V and 5 bases from J, with 13 bases in between. The CDR3 runs 15 residues. Germline assignment: CDR1 MGHRA and CDR2 YSYEKL. The DNA for the CDR3 is TGCGCCAGCAGCCAAGAAGGCAAGATTTGGGAGACCCAGTACTTC. Amino acids: CASSQEGKIWETQYF.